These 23 T cell receptor beta chains were sequenced from one sample in a study of cytomegalovirus exposure and HLA in healthy donors. The PCR had 60 Vbeta and 13 Jbeta primers. TCRdb's copy holds only in-frame clones and misses some; the assay was immunoSEQ multiplex PCR. This sample has approximately 170,000 clones, with 70% found just once. Sequencing was performed on PBMCs. These receptors were obtained from a man aged 18 to 29 in good health and CMV-seropositive.

V gene TRBV21-1 combines with J gene TRBJ2-7; no DNA check was done on the table's D call, TRBD2. TRBV21-1 is a pseudogene segment. CDR3 length: 16 residues. The DNA of the CDR3 is TGTGCCAGCAGCAAATGTAGACTAGCGGGGACCTACGAGCAGTACGTC. Its protein product is CASSKCRLAGTYEQYV.

The table lists this clone with a few counts. The V and J genes are TRBV25-1 and TRBJ2-2; TRBD1 matches at 10 bases. Germline assignment: CDR1 MGHDK and CDR2 SYGVNS. The CDR3 extends over 16 amino acids. With 3 bases clipped from V and 7 bases from J, the junction kept 8 bases outside the gene matches. CDR3 protein: CASSDTGTGAGGELFF. CDR3 bases: TGTGCCAGCAGTGACACCGGGACAGGGGCGGGCGGGGAGCTGTTTTTT.

V gene TRBV6-6 combines with J gene TRBJ2-6; possible D gene TRBD1, 6 bases. Germline V gene sequence: CDR1 MNHNY, CDR2 SVGAGI (reference sequence). The CDR3 runs 16 residues. Trimming took 7 bases from V and 0 from J, leaving 13 bases between them. CDR3 loop: CASTPTGRSGANVLTF. DNA of the CDR3: TGTGCCAGCACCCCGACAGGTCGCTCTGGGGCCAACGTCCTGACTTTC.

The chain has TRBV6-4 and TRBJ1-5; D is possibly TRBD1 (5 bases). This CDR3 has 14 amino acids. Germline values: CDR1 MRHNA, CDR2 SNTAGT. V was trimmed by 3 bases and J by 3 bases, leaving 9 bases between them. CDR3 in amino acids: CASSETGDNQPQHF. The DNA for the CDR3 is TGTGCCAGCAGTGAGACGGGGGACAATCAGCCCCAGCATTTT.

V and J are TRBV15 and TRBJ2-6; possibly TRBD1 for D (6 bases). V lost 8 bases and J lost 1, with 18 bases in between. Germline V gene data show CDR1 as LNHNV and CDR2 as YYDKDF (reference sequence). The CDR3 is 17 amino acids. CDR3 DNA sequence: TGTGCCACCGAGACTCGGACAGCGCTATCTGGGGCCAACGTCCTGACTTTC. It yields the protein CATETRTALSGANVLTF.

Comments on this clone: One end of the junction varies from germline; a read error may be responsible. V and J are TRBV11-3 and TRBJ2-1, with TRBD2 matching 15 bases. In germline, CDR1 is SGHNT, CDR2 YENEEA. This CDR3 contains 14 residues. The CDR3 spells CASSPRTSGRAKVF. The CDR3 nucleotides are TGTGCCAGCAGCCCCCGGACTAGCGGGAGGGCGAAGGTCTTC. Complete variable domain (other parts from reference TRBV11-3 and TRBJ2-1): EAGVVQSPRYKIIEKKQPVAFWCNPISGHNTLYWYLQNLGQGPELLIRYENEEAVDDSQLPKDRFSAERLKGVDSTLKIQPAELGDSAVYLCASSPRTSGRAKVFGPGTRLTVL.

This rearrangement joins TRBV28 to TRBJ2-7, with TRBD2 matching 8 bases. Losses at the gene ends were 6 bases for V and 4 bases for J; bases not matched to a gene: 5. Per the germline V gene, CDR1 is MDHEN and CDR2 is SYDVKM. This CDR3 has 13 residues. The CDR3 loop reads CASRQTSEYEQYV. The DNA of the CDR3 is TGTGCCAGCAGACAGACTAGCGAGTACGAGCAGTACGTC.

This chain links TRBV20-1 with TRBJ1-1, with D unclear. The germline gives CDR1 DFQATT, CDR2 SNEGSKA (reference sequence). This CDR3 region has 11 residues. Trimming took off 1 base at V and 10 bases at J, with 10 bases between the two ends. The CDR3 is CSARVAPSAFF. The CDR3 region has the DNA TGCAGTGCTAGAGTAGCGCCGTCAGCTTTCTTT.

The chain combines TRBV2 with TRBJ1-5; D perhaps matches TRBD1 (6 bases). The CDR3 contains 15 residues. With 6 bases removed from V and 6 bases from J, the gap between germline ends came to 18 bases. Germline V CDR1 and CDR2: SNHLY, FYNNEI. DNA for the CDR3: TGTGCCAGCAGGGGGGCCCGGGGATACGGTCAGCCCCAGCATTTT. Translation gives CASRGARGYGQPQHF.

Worth noting for this clone: The same CDR3 arises from other DNA sequences in this sample as well. This chain links TRBV5-1 with TRBJ2-5, with D maybe TRBD2 (7 bases). The CDR3 extends over 13 amino acids. V gave up 1 base and J gave up 4 bases, with 8 bases separating them. Per the germline V gene, CDR1 is SGHRS and CDR2 is YFSETQ. The CDR3 reads CASSLRGGETQYF. CDR3 sequence (DNA): TGCGCCAGCAGCTTGAGGGGGGGAGAGACCCAGTACTTC. The variable domain in full, with the rest retrieved from reference TRBV5-1 and TRBJ2-5, is KAGVTQTPRYLIKTRGQQVTLSCSPISGHRSVSWYQQTPGQGLQFLFEYFSETQRNKGNFPGRFSGRQFSNSRSEMNVSTLELGDSALYLCASSLRGGETQYFGPGTRLLVL.

The chain is built from TRBV5-5 and TRBJ1-1, with 10 nucleotides matching TRBD1. From germline, CDR1 is SGHKS and CDR2 YYEKEE (reference sequence). The CDR3 covers 15 residues. Germline trimming cut 3 bases from V and 6 bases from J; bases unmatched to any gene: 8. CDR3 sequence reads: CASSSPDRGVAEAFF. CDR3 in DNA: TGTGCCAGCAGCTCTCCGGACAGGGGGGTCGCTGAAGCTTTCTTT.

The chain joins TRBV11-1 to TRBJ2-1; no clear D. The germline V gene encodes CDR1 SGHAT and CDR2 FQDESV (reference sequence). This CDR3 region has 14 residues. V lost 5 bases, J lost 3 bases, and 11 bases lay in between. The DNA for the CDR3 is TGTGCCAGCAGCCCCCAGCGCAACTACAATGAGCAGTTCTTC. Residues: CASSPQRNYNEQFF. The variable domain in full, with the rest retrieved from reference TRBV11-1 and TRBJ2-1, is EAEVAQSPRYKITEKSQAVAFWCDPISGHATLYWYRQILGQGPELLVQFQDESVVDDSQLPKDRFSAERLKGVDSTLKIQPAELGDSAMYLCASSPQRNYNEQFFGPGTRLTVL.

The chain combines TRBV7-9 with TRBJ2-7; D remains unclear. Looked up from germline, CDR1 is SEHNR and CDR2 is FQNEAQ (reference sequence). The V end lost 1 base, the J end lost 1 base, and 11 bases lay between the germline ends. The CDR3 loop spans 15 amino acids. The CDR3: CASSLDSILSYEQYV. For the CDR3, the DNA is TGTGCCAGCAGCTTAGATAGCATCCTGTCCTACGAGCAGTACGTC.

This clone was picked up a small number of times. The rearrangement uses TRBV30 and TRBJ2-7; perhaps TRBD1 as D (6 bases). This CDR3 has 13 residues. Trimming took 8 bases from V and 3 from J, leaving 17 bases between them. The germline gives CDR1 GTSNPN, CDR2 SVGIG (reference sequence). In DNA form, the CDR3 reads TGTGCCGGGGTTACGGGACAATACTACGAGCAGTACGTC. Translated: CAGVTGQYYEQYV.

This sequence joins TRBV13 and TRBJ1-6; D is unclear. V lost 0 bases to trimming and J lost 7 bases, with 4 bases between them. The CDR3 spans 13 residues. In germline, CDR1 is PRHDT, CDR2 FYEKMQ (reference sequence). The CDR3 sequence: CASSLGMNSPLHF. For the CDR3, the DNA is TGTGCCAGCAGCTTAGGCATGAATTCACCCCTCCACTTT.

This chain connects TRBV29-1 to TRBJ2-7; D is perhaps TRBD2 (6 bases). The CDR3 sequence is 12 residues long. V lost 7 bases and J lost 4, with 14 bases in between. The germline V gene encodes CDR1 SQVTM and CDR2 ANQGSEA. The CDR3 DNA follows: TGCAGCGCCGGGGACTCCTGGTACGAGCAGTACGTC. Protein sequence: CSAGDSWYEQYV.

V gene TRBV7-8 combines with J gene TRBJ1-5; D is perhaps TRBD1 (6 bases). Germline-derived CDR1 and CDR2 are SGHVS and FQNEAQ. This CDR3 spans 15 amino acids. Trimming shortened V by 1 base and J by 3 bases, and 10 bases separated the two germline ends. The CDR3 region has the DNA TGTGCCAGCAGCTTAGAGGGACACGTCAATCAGCCCCAGCATTTT. Translated: CASSLEGHVNQPQHF.

V and J are TRBV7-9 and TRBJ2-6; the match to TRBD2 covers 10 bases. The germline gives CDR1 SEHNR, CDR2 FQNEAQ (reference sequence). The CDR3 is 18 residues long. J lost 0 bases, V lost 5 bases, and 7 bases had no gene match. CDR3 sequence reads: CASSMTSGPISGANVLTF. CDR3 nucleotide sequence: TGTGCCAGCAGCATGACTAGCGGGCCCATCTCTGGGGCCAACGTCCTGACTTTC.

The V and J genes are TRBV27 and TRBJ1-2; D uncertain. Per the germline V gene, CDR1 is MNHEY and CDR2 is SMNVEV (reference sequence). This CDR3 has 13 amino acids. V was cut by 4 bases and J by 0 bases, with 6 bases left in between. The CDR3 DNA follows: TGTGCCAGCAGTTCATTAGCTAACTATGGCTACACCTTC. This gives the protein CASSSLANYGYTF.

CDR3 sequence (DNA): TGCGCCAGCAGCCCCGGGACAGGGCTCGAAGCTTTCTTT. Translation: CASSPGTGLEAFF. The chain couples TRBV5-1 to TRBJ1-1; TRBD1 agrees at 9 bases. The J segment lost 8 bases and the V segment lost 4 bases, leaving 6 bases of the junction unmatched. The CDR3 totals 13 residues. Germline CDR1 and CDR2: SGHRS and YFSETQ.

A remark on this clone: The junction and the germline gene differ at one end; a read error may be behind it. For the CDR3, the DNA is TGTGCTAGCAGCCCCGGGGGCCAAGAGACCCAGTACTTC. It encodes CASSPGGQETQYF. The chain couples TRBV7-7 to TRBJ2-5; tentative D call: TRBD2 (6 bases). CDR3 length equals 13 residues. The germline V gene encodes CDR1 SSHAT and CDR2 FNYEAQ (reference sequence).

The chain uses TRBV7-2 and TRBJ2-1; 9 positions match TRBD2. With 5 bases clipped from V and 5 bases from J, the junction kept 7 bases outside the gene matches. In germline, CDR1 is SGHTA, CDR2 FQGNSA. CDR3 size: 15 residues. CDR3: CASSPLAGVDNEQFF. CDR3 nucleotides: TGTGCCAGCAGCCCCTTAGCGGGAGTTGACAATGAGCAGTTCTTC. Full variable domain (outside the CDR3, taken from reference TRBV7-2 and TRBJ2-1): GAGVSQSPSNKVTEKGKDVELRCDPISGHTALYWYRQSLGQGLEFLIYFQGNSAPDKSGLPSDRFSAERTGGSVSTLTIQRTQQEDSAVYLCASSPLAGVDNEQFFGPGTRLTVL.

The chain uses TRBV7-9 and TRBJ2-7, with 13 bases that match TRBD2. The CDR3 contains 16 residues. With V trimmed by 3 bases and J by 7 bases, 9 bases remained unmatched. Looked up from germline, CDR1 is SEHNR and CDR2 is FQNEAQ (reference sequence). The CDR3 coding sequence is TGTGCCAGCAGCTTCCTCGGGACTAGCGGGAAGGTAGAGCAGTACGTC. Its protein is CASSFLGTSGKVEQYV.